This T cell receptor beta chain was observed in a study of T cells in Graves' hyperthyroidism and ophthalmopathy. Authors of the study amplified TCR beta CDR3 regions from RNA transcripts. During a first-round RT-PCR of the TCR CDR3, the HTBI primer set was used. TCRdb re-analysed the multiplex PCR reads in MiXCR, keeping a single row per CDR3 protein. The profile shows around 560,000 distinct CDR3 sequences, 16% of them singletons. The CDR3 has 13 residues. Between the trimmed V and J ends, which lost 2 bases and 3 bases, there was a span of 8 bases. CDR1 is SGDLS and CDR2 is YYNGEE in the germline V gene. This clonotype has ten or more counts.

The sequence derives from a woman under 30 with Graves' hyperthyroidism. The sequenced sample was blood. The chain has TRBV9 and TRBJ1-2; unclear D gene. CDR3 sequence (DNA): TGTGCCAGCAGCGTTTCGTTAGACTATGGCTACACCTTC. It is translated as CASSVSLDYGYTF.